These 4 T cell receptor beta chains were sequenced from one sample in a study of T cell responses to AZD1222 COVID-19 vaccine. Produced via immunoSEQ multiplex PCR; TCRdb's table is partial and in-frame only. The data hold roughly 120,000 clones, with approximately 91% observed a single time. Material: peripheral blood, obtained on day 0 of MenACWY control vaccination. These receptors were obtained from an adult in good health.

V and J are TRBV27 and TRBJ1-6, with D possibly TRBD1 on 5 matching bases. The V and J ends lost 8 bases and 8 bases respectively, with 13 bases between them. The CDR3 has 13 residues. The germline CDR1 and CDR2 sequences are MNHEY and SMNVEV (reference sequence). CDR3 sequence (DNA): TGTGCCAGCGGGAGCAGGGAGGATTCACCCCTCCACTTT. This gives the protein CASGSREDSPLHF.

J is TRBJ1-1 and V is TRBV25-1, with D perhaps TRBD1 (6 bases). The V and J ends lost 1 base and 6 bases respectively, with 9 bases between them. CDR3 length: 13 amino acids. Germline V gives CDR1 MGHDK, CDR2 SYGVNS. The CDR3 DNA is TGTGCCAGCAGTGAATCCCCAGGGGCTGAAGCTTTCTTT. This encodes CASSESPGAEAFF.

This chain joins TRBV18 and TRBJ1-2, with 8 bases fitting TRBD1. CDR1 is KGHSH and CDR2 is LQKENI in the germline V gene. The CDR3 extends over 14 amino acids. V was clipped by 6 bases and J by 4 bases; unmatched bases: 7. The CDR3 sequence: CASSPGQDGYGYTF. CDR3 coding DNA: TGTGCCAGCTCCCCGGGACAGGATGGCTATGGCTACACCTTC.

This clone was observed a single time. The J gene is TRBJ2-7, the V gene TRBV5-1; 13 bases match TRBD2. Germline lookup yields CDR1 SGHRS and CDR2 YFSETQ. CDR3 size: 15 residues. V was pared by 4 bases and J by 3 bases, with 4 bases of the junction left unmatched. CDR3 nucleotide sequence: TGCGCCAGCAGCCCAAGGACTAGCGGGAGCTACGAGCAGTACTTC. It encodes CASSPRTSGSYEQYF.